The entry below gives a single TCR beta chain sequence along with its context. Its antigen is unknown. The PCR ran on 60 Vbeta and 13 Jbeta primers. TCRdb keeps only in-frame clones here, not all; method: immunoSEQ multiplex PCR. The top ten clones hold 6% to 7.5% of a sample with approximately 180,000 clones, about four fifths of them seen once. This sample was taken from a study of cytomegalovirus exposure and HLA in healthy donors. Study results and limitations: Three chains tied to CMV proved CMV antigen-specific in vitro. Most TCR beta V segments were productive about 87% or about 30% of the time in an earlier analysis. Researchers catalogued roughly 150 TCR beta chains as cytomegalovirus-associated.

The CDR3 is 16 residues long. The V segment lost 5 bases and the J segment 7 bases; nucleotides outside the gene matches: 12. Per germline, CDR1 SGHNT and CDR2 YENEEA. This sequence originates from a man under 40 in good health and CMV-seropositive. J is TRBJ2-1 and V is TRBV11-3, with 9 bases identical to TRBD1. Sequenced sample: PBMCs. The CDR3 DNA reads TGTGCCAGCAGCCTCATGGGACAGGGAGGGACGAATGAGCAGTTCTTC. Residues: CASSLMGQGGTNEQFF.